Presented here are 25 T cell receptor beta chains from one specimen sequenced in a study of blood T cell repertoires in COVID-19 (dated by TCRdb to the early 2020s). The library was obtained by the immunoSEQ multiplex PCR assay. As stored in TCRdb, this immuneACCESS dataset retains in-frame rearrangements with V and J assigned. A fraction of the clones does not appear; measured against another copy, unresolved V genes explain less than half of the discrepancy, and the remainder lacks a known reason. Across this sample there are a few hundred thousand clones, with 70% to 90% seen only once. Of the sample, roughly 8.7% falls within the top ten clones. Specimen: PBMCs or T cells enriched from blood (not recorded which). The receptors here all came from a man in his forties who had recovered from COVID-19.

The chain combines TRBV19 with TRBJ2-5; D not certain. CDR1 and CDR2 from the germline V gene are LNHDA and SQIVND (reference sequence). The CDR3 loop spans 13 amino acids. V dropped 4 bases and J dropped 0 bases, with 6 bases sitting between them. The CDR3 sequence is CASSRSYQETQYF. CDR3 coding DNA: TGTGCCAGTAGTAGAAGCTACCAAGAGACCCAGTACTTC.

The chain couples TRBV6-1 to TRBJ2-1; 9 nucleotides line up with TRBD2. V lost 1 base and J lost 3; bases outside the gene matches: 10. The CDR3 length is 18 residues. Germline CDR1 is MNHNS and CDR2 is SASEGT. The chain's CDR3 is CASSEGRGGPLRYNEQFF. CDR3 in DNA: TGTGCCAGCAGTGAAGGGCGGGGGGGACCTCTCCGCTACAATGAGCAGTTCTTC.

DNA of the CDR3: TGTGCCAGCAGAGACGGAGGAACCGGGGAGCTGTTTTTT. It yields the protein CASRDGGTGELFF. V and J are TRBV6-5 and TRBJ2-2; tentatively, D is TRBD2 (5 bases). There are 13 residues in the CDR3. Germline CDR1 is MNHEY and CDR2 is SVGAGI. Trimming removed 6 bases from V and 5 bases from J, with 10 bases in between.

The chain uses TRBV7-3 and TRBJ1-1; tentatively, D is TRBD1 (5 bases). The CDR3 length is 13 residues. CDR1 and CDR2 from the germline V gene are SGHTA and FQGTGA. V lost 3 bases and J lost 2, with 7 bases in between. CDR3 DNA sequence: TGTGCCAGCAGCTTTACAGGCAACACTGAAGCTTTCTTT. Translated, it gives CASSFTGNTEAFF. Full variable domain (remainder filled in from reference TRBV7-3 and TRBJ1-1): GAGVSQTPSNKVTEKGKYVELRCDPISGHTALYWYRQSLGQGPEFLIYFQGTGAADDSGLPNDRFFAVRPEGSVSTLKIQRTERGDSAVYLCASSFTGNTEAFFGQGTRLTVV.

The rearrangement uses TRBV19 and TRBJ1-5, with a tentative D call TRBD1 (6 bases). Deletions cut 3 bases from V and 3 bases from J, with 12 bases between. The CDR3 spans 15 residues. Germline V lookup: CDR1 LNHDA, CDR2 SQIVND (reference sequence). This CDR3 is CASSMGGASNQPQHF. The CDR3 bases are TGTGCCAGTAGTATGGGGGGGGCCTCCAATCAGCCCCAGCATTTT.

This clone was counted once. V and J are TRBV7-3 and TRBJ2-3; 9 bases map to TRBD2. With 6 bases clipped from V and 0 bases from J, the junction kept 4 bases outside the gene matches. CDR1 SGHTA and CDR2 FQGTGA come from the germline V gene. This CDR3 is built from 15 residues. CDR3 amino acids: CASSRSGGSTDTQYF. CDR3 nucleotides: TGTGCCAGCAGTCGCAGCGGGGGGAGCACAGATACGCAGTATTTT.

J is TRBJ2-5 and V is TRBV3-1 (or the pseudogene TRBV3-2); D perhaps matches TRBD2 (5 bases). The CDR3 has 15 amino acids. In germline, CDR1 is LGHDT, CDR2 YNNKEL (reference sequence). Trimming took 1 base from V and 5 from J, leaving 14 bases between them. CDR3 sequence: CASSQGGWPLETQYF. Here the CDR3 DNA reads TGTGCCAGCAGCCAAGGAGGGTGGCCACTGGAGACCCAGTACTTC.

There are a few counts of this clone. V usage is TRBV27 and J usage is TRBJ1-2, with 7 bases lining up with TRBD1. Germline V lookup: CDR1 MNHEY, CDR2 SMNVEV (reference sequence). After removal of 5 bases from V and 8 bases from J, the junction contained 14 bases not matched to a gene. This CDR3 is 15 amino acids long. CDR3 sequence reads: CASSPSNRGVSGYTF. The DNA of the CDR3 is TGTGCCAGCAGTCCATCAAACAGGGGAGTTAGCGGCTACACCTTC.

The chain links TRBV7-9 to TRBJ2-7, with 7 bases fitting TRBD1. V lost 2 bases to trimming and J lost 0 bases; unmatched junction nucleotides: 10. CDR1 and CDR2 (germline): SEHNR, FQNEAQ (reference sequence). The CDR3 covers 17 residues. The CDR3 DNA reads as TGTGCCAGCAGCTTAAGTCCTGGTTGGGACAGCTCCTACGAGCAGTACTTC. Its protein product is CASSLSPGWDSSYEQYF.

In this sample, this clone turned up a few times. An end of the junction does not agree with germline; a read error may underlie this. The chain carries TRBV20-1 and TRBJ2-5; D gene ambiguous. The germline V gene encodes CDR1 DFQATT and CDR2 SNEGSKA (reference sequence). There are 10 residues in the CDR3. The CDR3 coding sequence is TGCAGCGCTAGTAGCCAGACCCAGTACTTC. This encodes CSASSQTQYF.

The V gene is TRBV9, the J gene TRBJ2-3; unclear D gene. With 1 base removed from V and 5 bases from J, the gap between germline ends came to 8 bases. CDR1 SGDLS and CDR2 YYNGEE come from the germline V gene. The length of the CDR3 is 13 residues. The CDR3 reads CASSVNFIDTQYF. The CDR3 DNA reads as TGTGCCAGCAGCGTAAACTTTATAGATACGCAGTATTTT.

The gene calls are TRBV11-2 and TRBJ2-7; 8 bases align to TRBD1. Germline V gene data show CDR1 as SGHAT and CDR2 as FQNNGV. This CDR3 has 14 amino acids. V shed 4 bases, J shed 5 bases, and the junction held 7 bases outside the gene matches. The CDR3 sequence is CASSSRGLIDEQYF. The CDR3 nucleotides are TGTGCCAGCAGCTCCAGGGGGCTTATCGACGAGCAGTACTTC. Full variable domain (remainder filled in from reference TRBV11-2 and TRBJ2-7): EAGVAQSPRYKIIEKRQSVAFWCNPISGHATLYWYQQILGQGPKLLIQFQNNGVVDDSQLPKDRFSAERLKGVDSTLKIQPAKLEDSAVYLCASSSRGLIDEQYFGPGTRLTVT.

The chain carries TRBV5-1 and TRBJ1-3; D not resolved. The CDR3 contains 15 residues. Trimming removed 1 base from V and 3 bases from J, with 11 bases in between. Germline assignment: CDR1 SGHRS and CDR2 YFSETQ. The CDR3 protein is CASSLFLGVGNTIYF. In DNA, the CDR3 is TGCGCCAGCAGCTTGTTTTTGGGAGTTGGAAACACCATATATTTT.

This chain links TRBV2 with TRBJ1-6, with D perhaps matching TRBD1 (5 bases). This CDR3 is built from 13 residues. CDR1 and CDR2 (germline): SNHLY, FYNNEI. V was clipped by 5 bases and J by 9 bases, with 11 bases between them. The DNA for the CDR3 is TGTGCCAGCAGTAGACAGTCAACTTCACCCCTCCACTTT. Residues: CASSRQSTSPLHF. Together with reference TRBV2 and TRBJ1-6, the CDR3 gives the full variable domain: EPEVTQTPSHQVTQMGQEVILRCVPISNHLYFYWYRQILGQKVEFLVSFYNNEISEKSEIFDDQFSVERPDGSNFTLKIRSTKLEDSAMYFCASSRQSTSPLHFGNGTRLTVT.

The chain carries TRBV30 and TRBJ1-1; D ambiguous. CDR3 size: 13 residues. The germline V gene encodes CDR1 GTSNPN and CDR2 SVGIG (reference sequence). Trimming took off 0 bases at V and 5 bases at J, with 10 bases between the two ends. The CDR3 spells CAWSVWSGTEAFF. Written as DNA, the CDR3 is TGTGCCTGGAGTGTTTGGAGTGGGACTGAAGCTTTCTTT.

The chain is built from TRBV5-1 and TRBJ2-3; the D is unclear. The CDR3 is made up of 12 amino acids. V lost 4 bases and J 5 bases, leaving 8 bases between the germline ends. The germline V gene has CDR1 SGHRS and CDR2 YFSETQ. CDR3 nucleotides: TGCGCCAGCAGCCTACAGAGAGATACGCAGTATTTT. It yields the protein CASSLQRDTQYF.

The chain joins TRBV2 to TRBJ2-3, with 8 nucleotides matching TRBD2. Germline-derived CDR1 and CDR2 are SNHLY and FYNNEI. There are 14 residues in the CDR3. V shed 6 bases and J 10 bases; nucleotides not matched to a gene: 12. The CDR3 here is CASRSAISGTPQYF. CDR3 nucleotides: TGTGCCAGCAGGTCGGCTATTAGCGGGACTCCGCAGTATTTT.

The chain employs TRBV5-6 and TRBJ1-1, with 7 bases fitting TRBD1. Germline V gives CDR1 SGHDT, CDR2 YYEEEE. V lost 0 bases and J lost 3; bases outside the gene matches: 2. This CDR3 comprises 14 residues. The CDR3 protein is CASSLETGYTEAFF. CDR3 in DNA: TGTGCCAGCAGCTTGGAGACAGGGTACACTGAAGCTTTCTTT.

This clone has a handful of counts. The rearrangement links TRBV10-3 to TRBJ1-1; 7 nucleotides match TRBD1. V gave up 7 bases and J gave up 5 bases; unmatched junction bases: 7. Per germline, CDR1 ENHRY and CDR2 SYGVKD. The CDR3 is 13 residues long. CDR3 amino acids: CAIKPTGRTEAFF. CDR3 nucleotides: TGTGCCATCAAGCCGACAGGGCGGACTGAAGCTTTCTTT.

The chain uses TRBV2 and TRBJ2-7; weak D call: TRBD1 (5 bases). Trimming left V 0 bases short and J 3 bases short, with 12 bases between. The germline CDR1 and CDR2 sequences are SNHLY and FYNNEI. The CDR3 is 15 residues long. CDR3 coding DNA: TGTGCCAGCAGTGAAGCGCAGGGTTTGAGCTACGAGCAGTACTTC. This gives the protein CASSEAQGLSYEQYF. Full variable domain (outside the CDR3, taken from reference TRBV2 and TRBJ2-7): EPEVTQTPSHQVTQMGQEVILRCVPISNHLYFYWYRQILGQKVEFLVSFYNNEISEKSEIFDDQFSVERPDGSNFTLKIRSTKLEDSAMYFCASSEAQGLSYEQYFGPGTRLTVT.

Remarks on this clone: A much larger clone lies a single base off, so this may be a read error. The same CDR3 also results from other DNA sequences found in this sample. The rearrangement links TRBV6-5 to TRBJ1-2; 10 nucleotides line up with TRBD1. This CDR3 spans 12 amino acids. After removal of 6 bases from V and 5 bases from J, the junction contained 0 bases not matched to a gene. Germline values: CDR1 MNHEY, CDR2 SVGAGI. In nucleotides, the CDR3 is TGTGCCAGCAGGGACAGGGGGTATGGCTACACCTTC. This sequence encodes CASRDRGYGYTF.

This clone was detected only a few times. CDR3 coding DNA: TGCGCCAGCAGCTCCGGGACTAGAAACACCGGGGAGCTGTTTTTT. As protein: CASSSGTRNTGELFF. J is TRBJ2-2 and V is TRBV5-1, with 8 positions matching TRBD2. Germline assignment: CDR1 SGHRS and CDR2 YFSETQ. V lost 3 bases, J lost 2 bases, and 3 bases stayed unmatched. The CDR3 runs 15 residues.

The chain employs TRBV18 and TRBJ2-3, with D perhaps matching TRBD1 (6 bases). The CDR3 length is 14 residues. Germline CDR1 and CDR2: KGHSH and LQKENI. V lost 2 bases and J 1 base, leaving 7 bases between the germline ends. CDR3 in DNA: TGTGCCAGCTCACCAAGGACAGGCACAGATACGCAGTATTTT. It is translated as CASSPRTGTDTQYF.

V gene TRBV7-9 combines with J gene TRBJ1-2; 9 bases fit TRBD1. Germline CDR1 SEHNR, CDR2 FQNEAQ (reference sequence). The CDR3 is made up of 15 amino acids. The V gene end was trimmed by 0 bases and the J gene end by 8 bases; junction bases not matched to a gene: 7. The CDR3 region is CASSLAPGQGEGYTF. The CDR3 coding sequence is TGTGCCAGCAGCTTAGCTCCGGGACAGGGTGAGGGCTACACCTTC.

This chain links TRBV4-1 with TRBJ2-5; 7 bases line up with TRBD1. The V gene end was trimmed by 0 bases and the J gene end by 3 bases; junction bases not matched to a gene: 4. Germline V gene sequence: CDR1 MGHRA, CDR2 YSYEKL. This CDR3 is 15 amino acids long. Written as DNA, the CDR3 is TGCGCCAGCAGCCAAGAGGGACAGCCAGAAGAGACCCAGTACTTC. Amino acids: CASSQEGQPEETQYF.